The rows below give T cell receptor beta chains drawn from one sample of a study of T cells in Graves' hyperthyroidism and ophthalmopathy. TCRdb redid the calling of the multiplex PCR reads with MiXCR, one entry per CDR3 protein. The top ten hold roughly 29% of the sample, which has 450,000 to 650,000 distinct CDR3 sequences, 20% seen once. The source material was blood. The receptors derive from a man aged 18 to 29 with Graves' hyperthyroidism. Each CDR3 is given with its conserved first and last residue. D genes are given only for firm matches. Clone size is not always given. Where it is, it says once, few, many or a class for expanded clones.

14	few	TRBV6-5	.	TRBJ2-7	TGTGCCAGCAGTTACCGGGGAGTGGGATACGAGCAGTACTTC	CASSYRGVGYEQYF
12	few	TRBV20-1	.	TRBJ1-1	TGCAGTGCTAGCGACCAGGGCGCTGAAGCTTTCTTT	CSASDQGAEAFF
14	.	TRBV12-3/TRBV12-4	TRBD1	TRBJ1-2	TGTGCCAGCAGTTCGCTGGACAGGGGAAAAGGCTACACCTTC	CASSSLDRGKGYTF
14	many	TRBV12-3/TRBV12-4	TRBD1	TRBJ2-4	TGTGCCAGCACCCTGGGACAGACAATCAACATTCAGTACTTC	CASTLGQTINIQYF
12	many	TRBV2	.	TRBJ2-3	TGTGCCAGCAGTAGGGCGGCAAATACGCAGTATTTT	CASSRAANTQYF
16	few	TRBV4-1	TRBD2	TRBJ2-5	TGCGCCAGCAGCCAACTGACCGGGGCGGGGGAAGAGACCCAGTACTTC	CASSQLTGAGEETQYF
14	many	TRBV6-1	.	TRBJ1-1	TGTGCCAGCAGTGTCCGGGCCACGAACACTGAAGCTTTCTTT	CASSVRATNTEAFF
14	many	TRBV7-9	.	TRBJ1-2	TGTGCCAGCAGCCCCGGTGAGGACCCTGGACTCTACACCTTC	CASSPGEDPGLYTF
14	many	TRBV25-1	.	TRBJ1-1	TGTGCCAGCAGTCGGTTGGGGCTATACACTGAAGCTTTCTTT	CASSRLGLYTEAFF
15	.	TRBV12-3/TRBV12-4	TRBD1	TRBJ1-1	TGTGCCAGCAGTCTAGCCGGAGGGACAGGGAAACGAACTTTCTTT	CASSLAGGTGKRTFF
14	few	TRBV27	.	TRBJ1-2	TGTGCCAGCAAAGACAGAGGGGGGGCCTATGGCTACACCTTC	CASKDRGGAYGYTF
17	many	TRBV12-3/TRBV12-4	.	TRBJ1-5	TGTGCCAGCAGTTTTCACACCGGGGGTCTGAGCAATCAGCCCCAGCATTTT	CASSFHTGGLSNQPQHF
14	many	TRBV6-1	.	TRBJ1-5	TGTGCCAGCAGCCACACGGGAGGGGAGCAGCCCCAGCATTTT	CASSHTGGEQPQHF
14	many	TRBV28	.	TRBJ1-1	TGTGCCAGCAGCCGCGGGGGGGAGTACACTGAAGCTTTCTTT	CASSRGGEYTEAFF
14	.	TRBV6-1	.	TRBJ2-3	TGTGCCAGCTCGCCGGGCCACCTCGGAGATACGCAGTATTTT	CASSPGHLGDTQYF
11	few	TRBV6-1	.	TRBJ1-5	TGTGCCGGGGGCCGCAATCAGCCCCAGCATTTT	CAGGRNQPQHF
14	many	TRBV12-3/TRBV12-4	TRBD1	TRBJ1-5	TGTGCCAGCAGTTACGACAGGGTGGATCAGCCCCAGCATTTT	CASSYDRVDQPQHF
15	.	TRBV27	.	TRBJ1-2	TGTGCCAGCAGTTCGACCGGGACATACAACTATGGCTACACCTTC	CASSSTGTYNYGYTF
16	many	TRBV6-2/TRBV6-3	TRBD2	TRBJ2-5	TGTGCCAGCAGTTCTTGGACTAGCGGGGGACAAGAGACCCAGTACTTC	CASSSWTSGGQETQYF
15	many	TRBV12-3/TRBV12-4	.	TRBJ2-2	TGTGCCAGCACCTCGCGGACACGGAACACCGGGGAGCTGTTTTTT	CASTSRTRNTGELFF
14	many	TRBV9	.	TRBJ1-2	TGTGCCAGCAGCGGCCCCCAGGGCGTCTATGGCTACACCTTC	CASSGPQGVYGYTF
13	few	TRBV7-3	.	TRBJ1-1	TGTGCCAGCAGCAGAATGGGGATCACTGAAGCTTTCTTT	CASSRMGITEAFF
14	.	TRBV6-2/TRBV6-3	.	TRBJ1-5	TGTGCCAGCAGCCCCGACAGATATTATCAGCCCCAGCATTTT	CASSPDRYYQPQHF
16	many	TRBV2	TRBD1	TRBJ1-5	TGTGCCAGCAGTGAGGAGGACAGGGCCCCTTTTCGGCCCCAGCATTTT	CASSEEDRAPFRPQHF
14	.	TRBV2	TRBD1	TRBJ2-7	TGTGCCAGCAGTTTTGGACAGGGGAAGTACGAGCAGTACTTC	CASSFGQGKYEQYF
14	.	TRBV15	.	TRBJ1-1	TGTGCCACCAGCAGAGATCTTCGCGTCACTGAAGCTTTCTTT	CATSRDLRVTEAFF
13	many	TRBV2	.	TRBJ1-1	TGTGCCAGCAGTGAAACGATCAACACTGAAGCTTTCTTT	CASSETINTEAFF
14	few	TRBV5-6	TRBD1	TRBJ2-7	TGTGCCAGCAGCTTCGGGGACAGTACCTACGAGCAGTACTTC	CASSFGDSTYEQYF
14	many	TRBV28	TRBD1	TRBJ1-4	TGTGCCAGCAGTACAGGGGCCCGGTACGGAAAACTGTTTTTT	CASSTGARYGKLFF